This T cell receptor (beta chain) was identified in a study of cytomegalovirus exposure and HLA in healthy donors. In the case of this clone: As yet, its antigen is unknown.

Use of 60 Vbeta and 13 Jbeta primers characterized the PCR. The assay was immunoSEQ multiplex PCR, and TCRdb's table has in-frame clones only and misses some. The table has approximately 130,000 clones, under 85% seen once. General study findings and limits: A later analysis reportedly found fewer N-insertions in an Asian-associated ancestry cluster than the roughly 680-donor mean. When analyzed later, the rates of TCR association showed variation by HLA locus, with DRB1 the most and HLA-C the fewest.

Per germline, CDR1 GTSNPN and CDR2 SVGIG (reference sequence). CDR3 length equals 15 residues. V was clipped by 2 bases and J by 1 base, with 14 bases between them. Material: PBMCs. V is TRBV30 and J is TRBJ1-2, with a possible D match to TRBD1 (6 bases). The origin of this receptor is a boy aged 10-17 years in good health and CMV-seronegative. The CDR3 here is CAWSYQGQINYGYTF. In DNA, the CDR3 is TGTGCCTGGAGTTACCAAGGACAGATTAACTATGGCTACACCTTC.